This record concerns one TCR beta chain sequence. The data were produced by immunoSEQ multiplex PCR, yet TCRdb's version contains in-frame clones alone and is incomplete. The sample carries tens of thousands of clones, 70% to 90% recorded once. Blood got drawn at baseline, again on cycle 4 day 1, and then on cycle 7 day 1. This entry is derived from a study of OX40 agonist ivuxolimab in advanced cancers. Turning to the study itself: Patients treated during dose escalation were battling hepatocellular carcinoma, melanoma, renal cell or head and neck cancer.

The sequence derives from an adult with an advanced solid tumor such as melanoma, head and neck, liver or kidney cancer. Sequenced here: CD4+ or CD8+ T cells sorted from blood, sampled in a trial of the OX40 agonist ivuxolimab.

The CDR3 coding sequence is TGTGCCAGCAGTTTTTTACGGGATTATCAGCCCCAGCATTTT. The encoded protein is CASSFLRDYQPQHF. V gene TRBV28 combines with J gene TRBJ1-5; the D is unclear. This CDR3 is 14 amino acids long. The V end lost 3 bases, the J end lost 5 bases, and 11 bases lay between the germline ends. From germline, CDR1 is MDHEN and CDR2 SYDVKM.